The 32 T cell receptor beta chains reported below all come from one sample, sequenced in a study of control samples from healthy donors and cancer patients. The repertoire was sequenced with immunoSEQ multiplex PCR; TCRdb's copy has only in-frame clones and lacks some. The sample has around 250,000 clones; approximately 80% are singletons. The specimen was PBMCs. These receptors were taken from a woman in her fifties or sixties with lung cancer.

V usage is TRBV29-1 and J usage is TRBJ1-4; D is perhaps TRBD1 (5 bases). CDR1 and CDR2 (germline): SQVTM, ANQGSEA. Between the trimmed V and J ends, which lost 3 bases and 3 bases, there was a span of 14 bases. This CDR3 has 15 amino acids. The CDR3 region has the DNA TGCAGCGTTGAGGCGGGGGGGGTAGCTAATGAAAAACTGTTTTTT. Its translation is CSVEAGGVANEKLFF. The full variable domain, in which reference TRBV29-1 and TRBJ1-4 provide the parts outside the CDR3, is SAVISQKPSRDICQRGTSLTIQCQVDSQVTMMFWYRQQPGQSLTLIATANQGSEATYESGFVIDKFPISRPNLTFSTLTVSNMSPEDSSIYLCSVEAGGVANEKLFFGSGTQLSVL.

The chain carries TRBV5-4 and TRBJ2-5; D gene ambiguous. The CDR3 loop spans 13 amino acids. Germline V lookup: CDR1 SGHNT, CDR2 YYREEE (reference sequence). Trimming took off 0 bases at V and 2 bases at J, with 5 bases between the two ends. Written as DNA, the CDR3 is TGTGCCAGCAGCTTGGGGCAGCAAGAGACCCAGTACTTC. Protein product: CASSLGQQETQYF.

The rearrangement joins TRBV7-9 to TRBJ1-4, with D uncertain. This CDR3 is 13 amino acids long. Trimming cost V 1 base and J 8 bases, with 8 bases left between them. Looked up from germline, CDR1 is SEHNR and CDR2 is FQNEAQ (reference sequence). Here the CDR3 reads CASSLVAGEKLFF. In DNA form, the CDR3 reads TGTGCCAGCAGCTTAGTAGCGGGGGAAAAACTGTTTTTT.

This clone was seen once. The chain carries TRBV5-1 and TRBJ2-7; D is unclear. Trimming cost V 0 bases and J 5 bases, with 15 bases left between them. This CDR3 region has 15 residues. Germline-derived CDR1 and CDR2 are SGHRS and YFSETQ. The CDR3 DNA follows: TGCGCCAGCAGCTTGGGTACAACGGCGTCCCACGAGCAGTACTTC. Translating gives CASSLGTTASHEQYF.

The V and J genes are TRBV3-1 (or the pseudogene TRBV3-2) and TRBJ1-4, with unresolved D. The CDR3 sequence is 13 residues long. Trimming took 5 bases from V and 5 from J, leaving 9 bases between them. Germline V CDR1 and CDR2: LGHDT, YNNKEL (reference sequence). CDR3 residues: CASSSRMNEKLFF. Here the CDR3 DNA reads TGTGCCAGCAGCTCCCGGATGAATGAAAAACTGTTTTTT.

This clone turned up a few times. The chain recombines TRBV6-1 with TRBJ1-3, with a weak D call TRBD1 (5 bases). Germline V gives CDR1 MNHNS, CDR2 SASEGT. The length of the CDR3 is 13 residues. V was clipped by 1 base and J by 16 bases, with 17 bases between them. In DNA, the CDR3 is TGTGCCAGCAGTGAAGGAGGCAGGGTCCTTTTCTATTTT. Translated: CASSEGGRVLFYF.

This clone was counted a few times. The CDR3 sequence: CASSWGQTGGNYGYTF. The DNA of the CDR3 is TGTGCCAGCAGTTGGGGGCAGACAGGGGGCAACTATGGCTACACCTTC. The J gene is TRBJ1-2, the V gene TRBV27; 10 bases are a match to TRBD1. This CDR3 has 16 residues. V was pared by 4 bases and J by 2 bases, with 7 bases of the junction left unmatched. CDR1 is MNHEY and CDR2 is SMNVEV in the germline V gene (reference sequence).

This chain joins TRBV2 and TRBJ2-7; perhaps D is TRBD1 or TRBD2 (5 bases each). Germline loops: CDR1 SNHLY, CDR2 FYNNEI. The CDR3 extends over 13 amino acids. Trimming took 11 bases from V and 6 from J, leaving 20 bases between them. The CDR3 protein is CAGSLGVTSEQYF. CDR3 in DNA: TGTGCCGGTTCACTGGGGGTAACGTCCGAGCAGTACTTC.

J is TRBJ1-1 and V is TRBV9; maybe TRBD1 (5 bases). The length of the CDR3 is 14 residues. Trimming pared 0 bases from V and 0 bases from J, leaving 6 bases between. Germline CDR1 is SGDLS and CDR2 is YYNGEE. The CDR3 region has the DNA TGTGCCAGCAGCGTAGGGACAATGAACACTGAAGCTTTCTTT. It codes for CASSVGTMNTEAFF.

The CDR3 DNA sequence: TGTGCCAGCAGTCCTCAGACTCGCAATCAGCCCCAGCATTTT. Translated, it gives CASSPQTRNQPQHF. The chain has TRBV2 and TRBJ1-5; D gene unclear. This CDR3 comprises 14 residues. V gave up 5 bases and J gave up 2 bases, with 10 bases separating them. From germline, CDR1 is SNHLY and CDR2 FYNNEI. Combining the CDR3 with reference TRBV2 and TRBJ1-5 gives the whole variable domain EPEVTQTPSHQVTQMGQEVILRCVPISNHLYFYWYRQILGQKVEFLVSFYNNEISEKSEIFDDQFSVERPDGSNFTLKIRSTKLEDSAMYFCASSPQTRNQPQHFGDGTRLSIL.

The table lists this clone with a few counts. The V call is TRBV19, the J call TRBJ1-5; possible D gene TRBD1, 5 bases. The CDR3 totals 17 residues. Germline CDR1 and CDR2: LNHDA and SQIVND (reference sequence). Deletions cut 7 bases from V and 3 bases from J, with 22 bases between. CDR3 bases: TGTGCCAGTACCCATAACCTGGGGGGAATCCTCAATCAGCCCCAGCATTTT. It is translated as CASTHNLGGILNQPQHF. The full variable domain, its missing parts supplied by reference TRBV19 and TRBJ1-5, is DGGITQSPKYLFRKEGQNVTLSCEQNLNHDAMYWYRQDPGQGLRLIYYSQIVNDFQKGDIAEGYSVSREKKESFPLTVTSAQKNPTAFYLCASTHNLGGILNQPQHFGDGTRLSIL.

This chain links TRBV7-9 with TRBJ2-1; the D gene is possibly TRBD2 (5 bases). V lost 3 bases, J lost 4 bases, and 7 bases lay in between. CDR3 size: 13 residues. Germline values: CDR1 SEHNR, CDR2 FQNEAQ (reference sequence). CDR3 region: CASSFGMYNEQFF. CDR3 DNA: TGTGCCAGCAGCTTCGGGATGTACAATGAGCAGTTCTTC.

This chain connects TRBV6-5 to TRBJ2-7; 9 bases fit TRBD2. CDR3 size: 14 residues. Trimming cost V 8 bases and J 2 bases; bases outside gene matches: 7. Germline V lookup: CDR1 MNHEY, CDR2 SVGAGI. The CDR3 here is CASRSGGLPYEQYF. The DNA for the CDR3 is TGTGCCAGCCGCAGCGGGGGGCTTCCCTACGAGCAGTACTTC.

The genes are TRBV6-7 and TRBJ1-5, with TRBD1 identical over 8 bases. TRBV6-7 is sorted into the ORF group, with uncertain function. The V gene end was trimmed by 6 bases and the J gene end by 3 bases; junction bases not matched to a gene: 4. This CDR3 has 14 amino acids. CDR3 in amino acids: CASRMDRDNQPQHF. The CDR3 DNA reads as TGTGCCAGCAGAATGGACAGGGACAATCAGCCCCAGCATTTT.

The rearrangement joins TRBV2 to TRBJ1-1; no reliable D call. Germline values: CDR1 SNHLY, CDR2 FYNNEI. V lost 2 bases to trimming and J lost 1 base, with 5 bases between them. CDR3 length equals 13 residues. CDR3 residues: CASSEYRNTEAFF. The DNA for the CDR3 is TGTGCCAGCAGTGAATACAGGAACACTGAAGCTTTCTTT.

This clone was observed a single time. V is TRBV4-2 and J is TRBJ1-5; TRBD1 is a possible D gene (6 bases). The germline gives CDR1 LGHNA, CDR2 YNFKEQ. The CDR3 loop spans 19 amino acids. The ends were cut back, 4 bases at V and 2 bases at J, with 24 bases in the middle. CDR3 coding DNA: TGTGCCAGCAGCCCTAAAAGGGGGTCGGGGAAGGACGGCAATCAGCCCCAGCATTTT. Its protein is CASSPKRGSGKDGNQPQHF.

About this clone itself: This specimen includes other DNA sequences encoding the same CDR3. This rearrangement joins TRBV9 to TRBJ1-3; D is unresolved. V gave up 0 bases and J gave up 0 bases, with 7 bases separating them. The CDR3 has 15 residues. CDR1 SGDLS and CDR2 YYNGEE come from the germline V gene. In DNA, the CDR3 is TGTGCCAGCAGCGTAGCCCCTAGCTCTGGAAACACCATATATTTT. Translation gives CASSVAPSSGNTIYF.

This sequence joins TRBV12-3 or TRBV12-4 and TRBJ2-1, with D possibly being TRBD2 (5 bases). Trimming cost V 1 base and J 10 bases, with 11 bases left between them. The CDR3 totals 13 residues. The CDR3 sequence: CASSLVRGGEQFF. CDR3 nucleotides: TGTGCCAGCAGTTTAGTTCGGGGTGGGGAGCAGTTCTTC.

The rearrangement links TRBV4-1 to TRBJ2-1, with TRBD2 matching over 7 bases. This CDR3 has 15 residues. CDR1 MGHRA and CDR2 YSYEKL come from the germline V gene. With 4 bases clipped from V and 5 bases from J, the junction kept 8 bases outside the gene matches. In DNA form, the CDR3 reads TGCGCCAGCAGCCGGCTCCCACGGGGGGACAATGAGCAGTTCTTC. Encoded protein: CASSRLPRGDNEQFF.

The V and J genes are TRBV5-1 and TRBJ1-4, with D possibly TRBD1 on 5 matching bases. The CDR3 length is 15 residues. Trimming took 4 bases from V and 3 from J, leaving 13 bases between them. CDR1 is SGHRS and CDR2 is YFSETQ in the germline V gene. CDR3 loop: CASSGGTGPNEKLFF. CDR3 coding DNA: TGCGCCAGCAGCGGGGGGACGGGACCTAATGAAAAACTGTTTTTT.

CDR3 nucleotides: TGTGCCAGCAGCTTAACTAGCGAGTCCTACAATGAGCAGTTCTTC. This sequence encodes CASSLTSESYNEQFF. This chain links TRBV7-3 with TRBJ2-1, with D maybe TRBD2 (5 bases). The V and J ends lost 0 bases and 1 base respectively, with 7 bases between them. There are 15 residues in the CDR3. Germline V gives CDR1 SGHTA, CDR2 FQGTGA.

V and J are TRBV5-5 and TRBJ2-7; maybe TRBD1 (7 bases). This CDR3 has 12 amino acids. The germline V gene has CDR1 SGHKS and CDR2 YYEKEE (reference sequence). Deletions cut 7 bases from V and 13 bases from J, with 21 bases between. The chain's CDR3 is CASVTQGGPVYF. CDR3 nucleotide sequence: TGTGCCAGCGTAACCCAGGGGGGACCGGTATACTTC.

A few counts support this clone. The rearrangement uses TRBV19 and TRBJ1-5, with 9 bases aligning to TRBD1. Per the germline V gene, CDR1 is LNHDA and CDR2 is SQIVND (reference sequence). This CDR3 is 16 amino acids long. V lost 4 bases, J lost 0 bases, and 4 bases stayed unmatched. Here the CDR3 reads CASSTGTGLSNQPQHF. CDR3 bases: TGTGCCAGTAGTACGGGGACAGGGCTTAGCAATCAGCCCCAGCATTTT.

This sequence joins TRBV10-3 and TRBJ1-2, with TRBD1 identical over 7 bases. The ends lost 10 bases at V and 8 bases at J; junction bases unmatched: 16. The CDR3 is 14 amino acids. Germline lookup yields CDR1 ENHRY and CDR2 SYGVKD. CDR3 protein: CATQGAQGMAGYTF. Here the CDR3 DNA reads TGTGCCACACAGGGTGCACAGGGGATGGCGGGCTACACCTTC.

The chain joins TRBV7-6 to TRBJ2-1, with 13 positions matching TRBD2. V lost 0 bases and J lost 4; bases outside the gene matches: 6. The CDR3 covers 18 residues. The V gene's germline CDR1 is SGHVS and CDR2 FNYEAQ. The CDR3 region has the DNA TGTGCCAGCAGCTTAGCCGTTCCGGGACTAGCGGGATACAATGAGCAGTTCTTC. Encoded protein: CASSLAVPGLAGYNEQFF.

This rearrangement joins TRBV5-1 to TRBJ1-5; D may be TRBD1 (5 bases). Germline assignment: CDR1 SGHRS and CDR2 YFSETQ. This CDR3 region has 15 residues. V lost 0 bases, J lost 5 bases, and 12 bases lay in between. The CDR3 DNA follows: TGCGCCAGCAGCTTGGAGGGCAGGGTCGATCAGCCCCAGCATTTT. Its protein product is CASSLEGRVDQPQHF.

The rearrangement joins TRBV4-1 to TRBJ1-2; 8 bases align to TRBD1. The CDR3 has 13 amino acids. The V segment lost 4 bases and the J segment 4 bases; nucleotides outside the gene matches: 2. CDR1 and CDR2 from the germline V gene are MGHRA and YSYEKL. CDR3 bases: TGCGCCAGCAGCCTTACAGGGGGCTATGGCTACACCTTC. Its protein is CASSLTGGYGYTF.

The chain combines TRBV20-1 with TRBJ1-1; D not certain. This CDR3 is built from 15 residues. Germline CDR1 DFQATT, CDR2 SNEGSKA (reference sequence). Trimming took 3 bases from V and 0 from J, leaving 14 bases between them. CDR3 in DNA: TGCAGTGCTAGTTTCGATCCACTTATGAACACTGAAGCTTTCTTT. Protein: CSASFDPLMNTEAFF.

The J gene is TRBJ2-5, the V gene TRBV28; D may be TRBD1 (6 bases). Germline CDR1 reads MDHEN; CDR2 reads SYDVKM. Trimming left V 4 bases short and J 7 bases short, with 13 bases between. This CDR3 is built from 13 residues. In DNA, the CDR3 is TGTGCCAGCAGTTCTAGGGCCAGGGGGACCCAGTACTTC. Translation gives CASSSRARGTQYF.

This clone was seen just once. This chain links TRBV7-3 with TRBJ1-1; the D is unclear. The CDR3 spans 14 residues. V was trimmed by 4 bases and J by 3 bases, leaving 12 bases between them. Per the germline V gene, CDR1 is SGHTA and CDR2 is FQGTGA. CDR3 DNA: TGTGCCAGCAGCTCCACCGGGAGGTACACTGAAGCTTTCTTT. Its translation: CASSSTGRYTEAFF.

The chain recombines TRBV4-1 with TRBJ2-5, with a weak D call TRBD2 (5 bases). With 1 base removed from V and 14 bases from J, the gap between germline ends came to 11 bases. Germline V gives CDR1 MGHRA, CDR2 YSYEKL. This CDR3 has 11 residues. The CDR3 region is CASSQGGMKYF. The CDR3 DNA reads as TGCGCCAGCAGCCAAGGAGGGATGAAATACTTC.

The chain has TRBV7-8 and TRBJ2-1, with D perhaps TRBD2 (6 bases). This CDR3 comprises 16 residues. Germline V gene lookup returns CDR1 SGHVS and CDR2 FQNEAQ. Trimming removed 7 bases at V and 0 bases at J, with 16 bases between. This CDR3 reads CASTTGPGLSYNEQFF. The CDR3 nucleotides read TGTGCCAGCACCACGGGACCGGGACTCTCCTACAATGAGCAGTTCTTC.